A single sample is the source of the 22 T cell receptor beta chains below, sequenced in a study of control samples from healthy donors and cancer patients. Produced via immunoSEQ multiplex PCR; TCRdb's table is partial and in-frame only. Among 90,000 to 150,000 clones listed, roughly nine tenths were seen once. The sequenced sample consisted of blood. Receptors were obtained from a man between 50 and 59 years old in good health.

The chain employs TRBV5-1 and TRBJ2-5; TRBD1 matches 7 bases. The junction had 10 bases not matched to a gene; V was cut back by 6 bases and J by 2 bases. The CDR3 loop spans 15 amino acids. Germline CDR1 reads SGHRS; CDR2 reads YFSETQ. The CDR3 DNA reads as TGCGCCAGCACTCCAGACAGGGTGGTTCAAGAGACCCAGTACTTC. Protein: CASTPDRVVQETQYF.

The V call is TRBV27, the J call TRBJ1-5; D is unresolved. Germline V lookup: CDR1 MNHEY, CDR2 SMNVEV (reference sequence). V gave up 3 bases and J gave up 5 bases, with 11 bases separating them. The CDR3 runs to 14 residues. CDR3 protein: CASSFRPQHQPQHF. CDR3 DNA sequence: TGTGCCAGCAGTTTTAGACCGCAGCATCAGCCCCAGCATTTT.

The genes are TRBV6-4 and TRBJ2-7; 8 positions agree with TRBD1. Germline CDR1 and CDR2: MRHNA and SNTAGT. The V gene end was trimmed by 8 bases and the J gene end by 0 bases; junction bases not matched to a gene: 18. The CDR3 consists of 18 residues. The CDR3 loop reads CASVQEGDRGQISYEQYF. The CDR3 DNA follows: TGTGCCAGCGTCCAGGAGGGCGACAGGGGCCAGATCTCCTACGAGCAGTACTTC.

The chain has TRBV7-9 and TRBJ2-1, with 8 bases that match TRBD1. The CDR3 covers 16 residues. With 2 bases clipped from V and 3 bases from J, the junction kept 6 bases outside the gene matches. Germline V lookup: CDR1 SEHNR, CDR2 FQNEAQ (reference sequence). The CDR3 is CASSLRSGQGYNEQFF. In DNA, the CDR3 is TGTGCCAGCAGCTTAAGGTCCGGACAGGGCTACAATGAGCAGTTCTTC.

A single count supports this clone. The CDR3 region is CASSSGQSGSPLHF. CDR3 bases: TGTGCCAGCAGCTCGGGACAGTCTGGGTCACCCCTCCACTTT. J is TRBJ1-6 and V is TRBV5-6, with TRBD1 matching over 7 bases. There are 14 residues in the CDR3. Trimming at V came to 3 bases and at J to 10 bases, leaving 7 bases not matched to a gene. Germline CDR1 and CDR2: SGHDT and YYEEEE.

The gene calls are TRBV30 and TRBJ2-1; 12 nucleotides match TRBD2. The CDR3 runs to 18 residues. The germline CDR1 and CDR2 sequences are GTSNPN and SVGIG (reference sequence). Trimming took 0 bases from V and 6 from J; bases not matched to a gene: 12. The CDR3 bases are TGTGCCTGGAGTGTACGGCTAGCGGGGGGGATGAGGGGCAATGAGCAGTTCTTC. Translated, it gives CAWSVRLAGGMRGNEQFF.

The CDR3, as DNA: TGTGCCAGCTCACCATTGCCCGGGACGGACCCGTCTGGGGCCAACGTCCTGACTTTC. Protein sequence: CASSPLPGTDPSGANVLTF. The J gene is TRBJ2-6, the V gene TRBV18; D may correspond to TRBD1 or TRBD2 (5 bases each). V was pared by 2 bases and J by 1 base, with 18 bases between. The CDR3 is made up of 19 amino acids. CDR1 is KGHSH and CDR2 is LQKENI in the germline V gene.

CDR3 DNA sequence: TGCGCCAGCAGCTGGGGACAGGGGGCCACTAACTATGGCTACACCTTC. Translation gives CASSWGQGATNYGYTF. This rearrangement joins TRBV5-1 to TRBJ1-2, with 12 bases identical to TRBD1. The CDR3 runs to 16 residues. Germline CDR1 is SGHRS and CDR2 is YFSETQ. The V and J ends lost 3 bases and 0 bases, in that order; junction bases with no gene match: 3.

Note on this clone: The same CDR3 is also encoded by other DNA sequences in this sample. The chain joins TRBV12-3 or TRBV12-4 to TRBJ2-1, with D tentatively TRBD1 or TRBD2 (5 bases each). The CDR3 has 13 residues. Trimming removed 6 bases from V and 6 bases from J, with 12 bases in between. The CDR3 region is CASRSGGSNEQFF. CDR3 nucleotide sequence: TGTGCCAGCAGATCTGGGGGTAGCAATGAGCAGTTCTTC.

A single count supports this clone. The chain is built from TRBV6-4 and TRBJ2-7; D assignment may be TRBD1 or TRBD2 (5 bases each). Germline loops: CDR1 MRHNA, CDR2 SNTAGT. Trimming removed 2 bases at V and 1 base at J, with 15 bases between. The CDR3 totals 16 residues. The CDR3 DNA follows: TGTGCCAGCAGTGACCCTACCGGGACCGAGTCCTACGAGCAGTACTTC. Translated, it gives CASSDPTGTESYEQYF.

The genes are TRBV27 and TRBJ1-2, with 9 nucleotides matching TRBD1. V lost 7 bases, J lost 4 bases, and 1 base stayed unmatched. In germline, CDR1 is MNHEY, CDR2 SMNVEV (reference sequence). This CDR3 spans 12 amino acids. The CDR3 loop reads CASTTGGYGYTF. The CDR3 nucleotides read TGTGCCAGCACGACAGGGGGCTATGGCTACACCTTC.

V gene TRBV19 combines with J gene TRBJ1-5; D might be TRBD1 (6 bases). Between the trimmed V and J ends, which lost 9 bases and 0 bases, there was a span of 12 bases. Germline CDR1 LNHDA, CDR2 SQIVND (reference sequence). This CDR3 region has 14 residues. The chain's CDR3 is CASEQGYSNQPQHF. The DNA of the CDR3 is TGTGCCAGCGAACAGGGATATAGCAATCAGCCCCAGCATTTT.

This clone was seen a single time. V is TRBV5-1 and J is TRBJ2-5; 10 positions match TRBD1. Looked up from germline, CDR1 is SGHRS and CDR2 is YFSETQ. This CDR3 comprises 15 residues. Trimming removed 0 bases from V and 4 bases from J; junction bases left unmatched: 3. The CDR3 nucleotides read TGCGCCAGCAGCTTGGGACAGGGGGCGTCAGAGACCCAGTACTTC. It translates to CASSLGQGASETQYF. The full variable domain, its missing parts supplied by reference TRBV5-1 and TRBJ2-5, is KAGVTQTPRYLIKTRGQQVTLSCSPISGHRSVSWYQQTPGQGLQFLFEYFSETQRNKGNFPGRFSGRQFSNSRSEMNVSTLELGDSALYLCASSLGQGASETQYFGPGTRLLVL.

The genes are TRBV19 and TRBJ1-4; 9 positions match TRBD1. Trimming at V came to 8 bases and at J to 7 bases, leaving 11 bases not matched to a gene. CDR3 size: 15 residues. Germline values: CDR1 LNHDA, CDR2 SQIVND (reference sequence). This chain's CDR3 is CASSPPQGAFEKLFF. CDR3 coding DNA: TGTGCCAGTTCCCCCCCACAGGGGGCGTTTGAAAAACTGTTTTTT.

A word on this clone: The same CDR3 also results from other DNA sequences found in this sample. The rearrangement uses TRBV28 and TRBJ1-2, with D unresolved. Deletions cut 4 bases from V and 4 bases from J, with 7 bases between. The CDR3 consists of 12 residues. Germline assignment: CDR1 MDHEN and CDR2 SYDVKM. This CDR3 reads CASSSSPYGYTF. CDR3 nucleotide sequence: TGTGCCAGCAGTTCCTCACCCTATGGCTACACCTTC.

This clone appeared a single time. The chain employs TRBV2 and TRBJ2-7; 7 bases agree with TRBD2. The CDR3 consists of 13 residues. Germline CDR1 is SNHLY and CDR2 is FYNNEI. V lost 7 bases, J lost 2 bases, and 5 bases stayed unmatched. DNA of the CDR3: TGTGCCAGCAACCCGGGGGGTACCTACGAGCAGTACTTC. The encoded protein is CASNPGGTYEQYF.

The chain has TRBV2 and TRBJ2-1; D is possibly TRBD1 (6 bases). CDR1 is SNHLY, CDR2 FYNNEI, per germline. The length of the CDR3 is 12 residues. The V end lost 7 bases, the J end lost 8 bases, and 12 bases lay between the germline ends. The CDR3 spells CASMLQGYEQFF. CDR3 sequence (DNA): TGTGCCAGCATGTTACAGGGCTATGAGCAGTTCTTC.

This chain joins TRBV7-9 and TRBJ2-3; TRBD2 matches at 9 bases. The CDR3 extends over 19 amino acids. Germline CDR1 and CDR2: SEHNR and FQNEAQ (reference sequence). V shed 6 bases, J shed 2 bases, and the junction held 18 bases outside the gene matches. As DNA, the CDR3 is TGTGCCAGCAGTCCCCGGAGGATAGCGGGGGCGACAAACACAGATACGCAGTATTTT. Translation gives CASSPRRIAGATNTDTQYF.

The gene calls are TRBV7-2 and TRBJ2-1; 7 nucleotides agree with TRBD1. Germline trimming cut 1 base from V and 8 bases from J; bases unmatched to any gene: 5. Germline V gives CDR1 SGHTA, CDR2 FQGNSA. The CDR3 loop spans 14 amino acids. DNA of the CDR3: TGTGCCAGCAGCTTAGGACAGGGAGCCGATGAGCAGTTCTTC. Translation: CASSLGQGADEQFF.

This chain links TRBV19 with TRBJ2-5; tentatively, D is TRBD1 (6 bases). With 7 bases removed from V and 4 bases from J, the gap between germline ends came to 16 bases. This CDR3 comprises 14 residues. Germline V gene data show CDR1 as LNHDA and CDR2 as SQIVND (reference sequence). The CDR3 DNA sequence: TGTGCCAGTACCGACAGGACCTCTCGAGAGACCCAGTACTTC. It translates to CASTDRTSRETQYF.

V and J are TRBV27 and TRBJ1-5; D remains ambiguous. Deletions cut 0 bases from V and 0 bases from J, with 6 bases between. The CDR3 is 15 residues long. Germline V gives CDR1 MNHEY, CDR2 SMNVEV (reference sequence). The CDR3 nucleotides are TGTGCCAGCAGTTTATCGGGGTATAGCAATCAGCCCCAGCATTTT. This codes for CASSLSGYSNQPQHF.

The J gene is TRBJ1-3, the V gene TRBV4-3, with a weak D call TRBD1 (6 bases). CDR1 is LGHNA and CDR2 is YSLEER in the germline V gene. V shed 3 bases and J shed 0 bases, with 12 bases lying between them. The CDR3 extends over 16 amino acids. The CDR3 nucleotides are TGCGCCAGCAGCCAGTGGGGGGGCAGCTCTGGAAACACCATATATTTT. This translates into CASSQWGGSSGNTIYF.